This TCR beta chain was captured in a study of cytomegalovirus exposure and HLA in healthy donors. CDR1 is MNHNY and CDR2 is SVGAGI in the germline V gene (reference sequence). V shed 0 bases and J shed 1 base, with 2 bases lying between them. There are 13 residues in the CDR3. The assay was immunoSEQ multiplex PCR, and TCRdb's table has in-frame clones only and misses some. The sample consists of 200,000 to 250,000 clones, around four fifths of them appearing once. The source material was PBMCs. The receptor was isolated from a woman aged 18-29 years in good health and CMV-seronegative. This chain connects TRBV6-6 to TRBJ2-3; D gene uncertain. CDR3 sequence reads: CASSYSGTDTQYF. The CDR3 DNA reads TGTGCCAGCAGTTACTCTGGCACAGATACGCAGTATTTT.